This TCR beta chain is from a study of Ad26.COV2.S vaccination and SARS-CoV-2 variants. About the research overall: The COV1001 Ad26.COV2.S trial arm included the donor. Ad26.COV2.S given intramuscularly, once or twice 56 days apart.

Clones were sequenced by immunoSEQ multiplex PCR, and TCRdb holds only the in-frame ones, with some missing. This sample carries over 350,000 clones, 88% of them seen once, and the ten largest clones take roughly 3.2%. Described treatment: roughly 20 received Ad26.COV2.S at low or high dose, single or two shots; roughly 5 received placebo; per-sample allocation not given. Sampling was done on day 63 after the first vaccine or placebo injection. The administered vaccine (an Ad26 vector) expressed Wuhan-strain SARS-CoV-2 spike. The germline CDR1 and CDR2 sequences are SGHKS and YYEKEE (reference sequence). V was trimmed by 2 bases and J by 0 bases, leaving 6 bases between them. The length of the CDR3 is 15 residues.

The V call is TRBV5-5, the J call TRBJ2-6, with D uncertain. This TCR derives from a person aged 18-60 years who received the Ad26.COV2.S COVID-19 vaccine or a placebo. Sequenced here: peripheral blood, sampled in a trial of Ad26.COV2.S vaccine versus placebo. The CDR3 reads CASSLRFSGANVLTF. The DNA for the CDR3 is TGTGCCAGCAGCTTACGGTTCTCTGGGGCCAACGTCCTGACTTTC.